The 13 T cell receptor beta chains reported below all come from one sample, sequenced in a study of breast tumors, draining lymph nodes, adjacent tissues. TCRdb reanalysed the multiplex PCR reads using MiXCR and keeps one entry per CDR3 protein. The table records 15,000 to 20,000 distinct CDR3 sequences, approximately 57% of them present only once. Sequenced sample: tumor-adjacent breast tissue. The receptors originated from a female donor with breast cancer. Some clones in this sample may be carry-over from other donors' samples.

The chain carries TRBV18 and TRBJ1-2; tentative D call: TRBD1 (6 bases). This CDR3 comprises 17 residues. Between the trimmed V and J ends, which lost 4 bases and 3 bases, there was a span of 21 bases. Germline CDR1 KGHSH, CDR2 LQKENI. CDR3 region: CASSLDQTRGFHYGYTF. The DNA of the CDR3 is TGTGCCAGCTCACTCGACCAAACGAGGGGGTTCCACTATGGCTACACCTTC. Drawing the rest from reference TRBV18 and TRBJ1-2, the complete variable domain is NAGVMQNPRHLVRRRGQEARLRCSPMKGHSHVYWYRQLPEEGLKFMVYLQKENIIDESGMPKERFSAEFPKEGPSILRIQQVVRGDSAAYFCASSLDQTRGFHYGYTFGSGTRLTVV.

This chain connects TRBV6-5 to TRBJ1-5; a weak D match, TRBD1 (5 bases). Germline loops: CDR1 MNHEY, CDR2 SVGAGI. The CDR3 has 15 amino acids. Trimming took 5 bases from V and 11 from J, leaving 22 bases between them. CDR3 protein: CASSPSFPEGETQHF. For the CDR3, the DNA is TGTGCCAGCAGTCCCTCATTCCCGGAAGGGGAGACCCAGCATTTT.

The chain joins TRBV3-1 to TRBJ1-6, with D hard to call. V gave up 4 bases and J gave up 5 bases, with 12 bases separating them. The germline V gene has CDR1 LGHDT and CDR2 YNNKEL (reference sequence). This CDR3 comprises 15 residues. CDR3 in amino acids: CASSLDLRDNSPLHF. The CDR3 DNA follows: TGTGCCAGCAGCCTTGATTTACGGGATAATTCACCCCTCCACTTT.

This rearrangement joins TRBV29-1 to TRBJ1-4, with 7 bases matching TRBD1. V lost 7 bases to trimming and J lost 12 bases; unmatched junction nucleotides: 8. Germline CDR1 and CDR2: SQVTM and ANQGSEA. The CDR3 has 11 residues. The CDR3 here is CSAGQARELFF. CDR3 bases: TGCAGCGCCGGACAGGCCCGTGAACTGTTTTTT.

The CDR3 spells CSVAPRTGGNTIYF. CDR3 nucleotides: TGCAGCGTTGCTCCCCGGACAGGGGGGAACACCATATATTTT. The chain carries TRBV29-1 and TRBJ1-3; TRBD1 agrees at 10 bases. This CDR3 spans 14 amino acids. The J segment lost 7 bases and the V segment lost 4 bases, leaving 7 bases of the junction unmatched. Germline V gene data show CDR1 as SQVTM and CDR2 as ANQGSEA.

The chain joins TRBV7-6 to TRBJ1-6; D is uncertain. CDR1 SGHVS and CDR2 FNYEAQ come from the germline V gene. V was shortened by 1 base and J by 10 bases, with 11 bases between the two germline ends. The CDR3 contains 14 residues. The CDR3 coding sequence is TGTGCCAGCAGCTTAGGAGGACCTGGGTCACCCCTCCACTTT. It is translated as CASSLGGPGSPLHF.

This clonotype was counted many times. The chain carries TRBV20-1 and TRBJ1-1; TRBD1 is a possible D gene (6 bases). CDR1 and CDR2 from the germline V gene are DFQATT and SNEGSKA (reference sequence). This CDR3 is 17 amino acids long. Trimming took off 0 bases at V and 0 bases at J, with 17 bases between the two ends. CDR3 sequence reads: CSARDPNRGGLNTEAFF. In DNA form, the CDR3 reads TGCAGTGCTAGAGATCCAAATAGGGGGGGGCTGAACACTGAAGCTTTCTTT.

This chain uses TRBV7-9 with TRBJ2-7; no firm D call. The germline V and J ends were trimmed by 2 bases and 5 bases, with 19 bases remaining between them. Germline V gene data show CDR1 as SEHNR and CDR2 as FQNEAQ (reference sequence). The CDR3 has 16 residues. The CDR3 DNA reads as TGTGCCAGCAGCTTAAGTCCCCAACCGGTAGGCAACGAGCAGTACGTC. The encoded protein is CASSLSPQPVGNEQYV.

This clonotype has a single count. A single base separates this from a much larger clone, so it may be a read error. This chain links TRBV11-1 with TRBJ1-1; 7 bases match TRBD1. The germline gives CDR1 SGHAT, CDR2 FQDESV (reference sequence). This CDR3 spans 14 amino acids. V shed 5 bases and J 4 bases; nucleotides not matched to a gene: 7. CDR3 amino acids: CASSRKGQSTEAFF. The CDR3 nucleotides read TGTGCCAGCAGCCGAAAGGGACAGTCCACTGAAGCTTTCTTT.

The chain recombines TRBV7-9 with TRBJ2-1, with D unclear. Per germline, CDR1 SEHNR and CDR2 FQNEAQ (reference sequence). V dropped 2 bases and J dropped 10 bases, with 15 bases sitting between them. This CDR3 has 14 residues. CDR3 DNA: TGTGCCAGCAGCTTAAACCGAAGGATTGGAGAGCAGTTCTTC. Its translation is CASSLNRRIGEQFF.

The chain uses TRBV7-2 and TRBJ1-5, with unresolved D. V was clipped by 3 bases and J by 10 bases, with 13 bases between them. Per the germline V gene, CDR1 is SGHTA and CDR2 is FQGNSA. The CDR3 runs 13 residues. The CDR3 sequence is CASSLDHRAPQHF. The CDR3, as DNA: TGTGCCAGCAGCTTGGATCACAGAGCTCCCCAGCATTTT.

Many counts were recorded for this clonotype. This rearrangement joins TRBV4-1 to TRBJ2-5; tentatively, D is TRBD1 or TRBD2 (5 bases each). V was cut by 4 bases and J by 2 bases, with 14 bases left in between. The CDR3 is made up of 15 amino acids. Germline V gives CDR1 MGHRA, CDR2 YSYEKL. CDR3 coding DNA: TGCGCCAGCAGCCGGGGGTACGGAGGTCAAGAGACCCAGTACTTC. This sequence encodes CASSRGYGGQETQYF.

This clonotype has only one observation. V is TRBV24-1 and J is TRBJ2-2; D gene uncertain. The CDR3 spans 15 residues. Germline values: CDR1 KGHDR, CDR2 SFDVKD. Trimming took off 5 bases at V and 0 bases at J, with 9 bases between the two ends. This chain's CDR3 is CATSGGIANTGELFF. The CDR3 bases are TGTGCCACCAGTGGGGGAATCGCGAACACCGGGGAGCTGTTTTTT.